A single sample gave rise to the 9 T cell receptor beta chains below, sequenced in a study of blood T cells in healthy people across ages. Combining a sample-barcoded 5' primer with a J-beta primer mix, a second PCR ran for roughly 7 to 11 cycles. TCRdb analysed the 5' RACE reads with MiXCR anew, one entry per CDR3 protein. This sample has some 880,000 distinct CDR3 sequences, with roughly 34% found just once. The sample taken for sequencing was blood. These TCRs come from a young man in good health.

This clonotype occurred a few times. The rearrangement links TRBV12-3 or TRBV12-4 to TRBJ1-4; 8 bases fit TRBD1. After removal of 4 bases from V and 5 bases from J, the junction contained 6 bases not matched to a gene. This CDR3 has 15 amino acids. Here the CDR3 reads CASSWTGSQNEKLFF. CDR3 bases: TGTGCCAGCAGTTGGACAGGGAGCCAGAATGAAAAACTGTTTTTT.

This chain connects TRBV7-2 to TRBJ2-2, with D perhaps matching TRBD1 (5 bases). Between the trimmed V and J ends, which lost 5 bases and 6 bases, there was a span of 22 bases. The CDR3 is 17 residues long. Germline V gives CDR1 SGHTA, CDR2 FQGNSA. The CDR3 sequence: CASSRQPTAITPGELFF. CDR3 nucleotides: TGTGCCAGCAGCCGACAACCGACAGCCATCACACCCGGGGAGCTGTTTTTT.

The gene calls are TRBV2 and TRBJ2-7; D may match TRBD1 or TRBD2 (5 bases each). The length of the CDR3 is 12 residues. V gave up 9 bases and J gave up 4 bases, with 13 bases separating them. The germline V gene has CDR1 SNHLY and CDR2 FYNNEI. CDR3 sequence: CASTGPRYEQYF. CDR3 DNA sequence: TGTGCCAGTACGGGACCGAGATACGAGCAGTACTTC.

The CDR3 nucleotides are TGTGCCAGCAGTTCCGGACAGGGGGCATATAATTCACCCCTCCACTTT. Its translation is CASSSGQGAYNSPLHF. The chain joins TRBV27 to TRBJ1-6; 11 bases are shared with TRBD1. Germline assignment: CDR1 MNHEY and CDR2 SMNVEV (reference sequence). V trimming: 4 bases; J trimming: 4 bases; junction bases outside the gene matches: 3. The CDR3 is 16 amino acids.

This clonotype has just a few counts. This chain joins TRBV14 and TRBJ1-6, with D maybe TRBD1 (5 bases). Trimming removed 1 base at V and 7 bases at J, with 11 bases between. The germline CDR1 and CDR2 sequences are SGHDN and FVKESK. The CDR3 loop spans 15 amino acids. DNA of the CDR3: TGTGCCAGCAGCCAAGCCAGGGAGGGGAATTCACCCCTCCACTTT. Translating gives CASSQAREGNSPLHF.

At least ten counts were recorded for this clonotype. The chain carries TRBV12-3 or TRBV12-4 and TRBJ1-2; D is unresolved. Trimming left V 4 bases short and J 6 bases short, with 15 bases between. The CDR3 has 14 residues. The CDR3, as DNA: TGTGCCAGCAGTTCCCTTGGGCAGGTAGATGGCTACACCTTC. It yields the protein CASSSLGQVDGYTF.

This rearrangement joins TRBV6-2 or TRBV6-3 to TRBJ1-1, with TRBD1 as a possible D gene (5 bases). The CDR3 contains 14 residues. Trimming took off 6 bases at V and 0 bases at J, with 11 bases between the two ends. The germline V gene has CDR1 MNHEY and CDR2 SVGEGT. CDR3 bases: TGTGCCAGCAGACGCGACAGCTTGAACACTGAAGCTTTCTTT. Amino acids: CASRRDSLNTEAFF.

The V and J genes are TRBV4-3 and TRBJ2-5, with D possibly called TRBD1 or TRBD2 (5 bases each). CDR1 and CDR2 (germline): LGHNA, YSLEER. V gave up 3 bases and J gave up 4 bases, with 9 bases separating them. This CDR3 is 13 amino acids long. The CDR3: CASSHSGTETQYF. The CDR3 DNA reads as TGCGCCAGCAGCCACTCAGGGACAGAGACCCAGTACTTC.

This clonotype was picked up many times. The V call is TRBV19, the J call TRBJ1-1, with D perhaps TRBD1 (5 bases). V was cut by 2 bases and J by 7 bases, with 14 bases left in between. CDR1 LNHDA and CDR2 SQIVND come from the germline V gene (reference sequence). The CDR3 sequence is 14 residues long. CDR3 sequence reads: CASSIREGFGEAFF. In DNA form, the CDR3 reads TGTGCCAGTAGTATAAGGGAGGGGTTCGGTGAAGCTTTCTTT.